This record covers a single TCR beta chain. This sample is drawn from a study of T cells after yellow fever vaccination. The germline CDR1 and CDR2 sequences are GTSNPN and SVGIG (reference sequence). CDR3 length: 15 amino acids. The germline V and J ends were trimmed by 0 bases and 2 bases, with 11 bases remaining between them. TCRdb recomputed calls from the 5' RACE reads with MiXCR, one row per CDR3 protein. The data contain approximately 550,000 distinct CDR3 sequences, 13% of them singletons. The receptor's source is a man aged 25 to 40 who received the YFV17D yellow fever vaccine. J is TRBJ2-1 and V is TRBV30; tentatively, D is TRBD2 (6 bases). Material: PBMCs, obtained on the day of the yellow fever booster vaccination. CDR3 nucleotide sequence: TGTGCCTGGAGTGTACGTGGCGGGACCTACAATGAGCAGTTCTTC. It specifies CAWSVRGGTYNEQFF.